What follows are 19 T cell receptor beta chains derived from one specimen sequenced in a study of shared clonotypes between healthy human individuals. Measured with immunoSEQ multiplex PCR; TCRdb has only the in-frame clones, and not every one. The profile shows 650,000 to 700,000 clones, 90% of them singletons. Sample: memory CD8+ T cells from PBMCs. Subset denoted: CD45RO+ cells pooled with CCR7-negative TemRA cells. The source is a man younger than 35 in good health. Some clones in this sample may be carry-over from other donors' samples.

V and J are TRBV7-2 and TRBJ1-2, with a possible D match to TRBD1 (5 bases). The CDR3 runs to 15 residues. With 5 bases removed from V and 0 bases from J, the gap between germline ends came to 13 bases. The germline V gene encodes CDR1 SGHTA and CDR2 FQGNSA. CDR3 amino acids: CASSTRDVPNYGYTF. CDR3 bases: TGTGCCAGCAGCACGCGGGACGTCCCTAACTATGGCTACACCTTC. Full variable domain (missing parts from reference TRBV7-2 and TRBJ1-2): GAGVSQSPSNKVTEKGKDVELRCDPISGHTALYWYRQSLGQGLEFLIYFQGNSAPDKSGLPSDRFSAERTGGSVSTLTIQRTQQEDSAVYLCASSTRDVPNYGYTFGSGTRLTVV.

The chain employs TRBV23-1 and TRBJ2-2; 7 bases agree with TRBD1. TRBV23-1 is designated an ORF whose function remains uncertain. The CDR3 length is 20 residues. J was trimmed by 9 bases and V by 0 bases; bases with no gene match: 22. The CDR3, as DNA: TGCGCCAGCAGTCAATCTGGAGGAACCGGGACAGCACCCAATGTCAGGGAGCTGTTTTTT. Protein sequence: CASSQSGGTGTAPNVRELFF.

This clone was picked up one time. The rearrangement joins TRBV7-3 to TRBJ2-3; D might be TRBD2 (6 bases). Germline V CDR1 and CDR2: SGHTA, FQGTGA. This CDR3 contains 14 residues. The V gene lost 4 bases and the J gene lost 3 bases, with 11 bases spanning the gap. The CDR3 is CASSWTNGTDTQYF. In DNA, the CDR3 is TGTGCCAGCAGCTGGACTAACGGGACAGATACGCAGTATTTT.

The J gene is TRBJ1-3, the V gene TRBV15; the D is unclear. This CDR3 region has 16 residues. The V gene lost 0 bases and the J gene lost 0 bases, with 9 bases spanning the gap. Germline CDR1 reads LNHNV; CDR2 reads YYDKDF (reference sequence). The CDR3 is CATSRDDESSGNTIYF. As DNA, the CDR3 is TGTGCCACCAGCAGAGATGACGAGAGCTCTGGAAACACCATATATTTT.

As to this clone: Additional DNA sequences in this sample encode the identical CDR3. The chain uses TRBV28 and TRBJ2-7; TRBD1 is a possible D gene (5 bases). Germline-derived CDR1 and CDR2 are MDHEN and SYDVKM. The ends were cut back, 2 bases at V and 2 bases at J, with 7 bases in the middle. This CDR3 is 13 amino acids long. The DNA of the CDR3 is TGTGCCAGCAGTTTAGCAGGGACCTACGAGCAGTACTTC. Amino acid sequence: CASSLAGTYEQYF. The variable domain in full, completed from reference TRBV28 and TRBJ2-7, reads DVKVTQSSRYLVKRTGEKVFLECVQDMDHENMFWYRQDPGLGLRLIYFSYDVKMKEKGDIPEGYSVSREKKERFSLILESASTNQTSMYLCASSLAGTYEQYFGPGTRLTVT.

The chain joins TRBV6-5 to TRBJ2-1; D call uncertain. Trimming cost V 6 bases and J 3 bases, with 12 bases left between them. The CDR3 is 14 residues long. Germline V lookup: CDR1 MNHEY, CDR2 SVGAGI. The CDR3 protein is CASRARPLYNEQFF. The DNA for the CDR3 is TGTGCCAGCAGGGCAAGACCCCTCTACAATGAGCAGTTCTTC.

This clone is termed medium-sized. This sequence joins TRBV10-3 and TRBJ1-1; D not certain. The CDR3 runs to 15 residues. Trimming took off 2 bases at V and 8 bases at J, with 18 bases between the two ends. The germline V gene has CDR1 ENHRY and CDR2 SYGVKD. The CDR3: CAISEIGGHPKEAFF. The CDR3 DNA follows: TGTGCCATCAGTGAGATAGGCGGGCACCCGAAAGAAGCTTTCTTT.

This chain uses TRBV6-5 with TRBJ2-7, with D maybe TRBD2 (6 bases). With 7 bases removed from V and 3 bases from J, the gap between germline ends came to 10 bases. The CDR3 has 12 amino acids. The germline gives CDR1 MNHEY, CDR2 SVGAGI. The CDR3: CASTGSGYEQYF. CDR3 nucleotides: TGTGCCAGCACCGGGAGCGGCTACGAGCAGTACTTC.

The V call is TRBV15, the J call TRBJ2-7, with 8 bases aligning to TRBD2. The J segment lost 6 bases and the V segment lost 0 bases, leaving 7 bases of the junction unmatched. CDR1 is LNHNV and CDR2 is YYDKDF in the germline V gene (reference sequence). This CDR3 has 15 residues. In DNA form, the CDR3 reads TGTGCCACCAGCAGAGATCGGGAGGGCAACGCCGAGCAGTACTTC. It translates to CATSRDREGNAEQYF.

The chain recombines TRBV5-6 with TRBJ2-6; TRBD1 matches at 8 bases. Germline V CDR1 and CDR2: SGHDT, YYEEEE. The CDR3 has 14 amino acids. The trim removed 4 bases at V and 5 bases at J, leaving 2 bases unmatched. The CDR3 is CASSRTGRANVLTF. The CDR3, as DNA: TGTGCCAGCAGCCGGACAGGGAGGGCCAACGTCCTGACTTTC.

This sequence joins TRBV5-4 and TRBJ2-2; 10 bases agree with TRBD2. This CDR3 is built from 15 residues. CDR1 is SGHNT and CDR2 is YYREEE in the germline V gene (reference sequence). Trimming cost V 4 bases and J 4 bases; bases outside gene matches: 4. Here the CDR3 DNA reads TGTGCCAGCAGCCCAAGGACTAGCGGCACCGGGGAGCTGTTTTTT. Residues: CASSPRTSGTGELFF.

The rearrangement links TRBV15 to TRBJ2-1; 13 bases are shared with TRBD2. Germline V gene sequence: CDR1 LNHNV, CDR2 YYDKDF (reference sequence). The CDR3 length is 16 residues. J was trimmed by 7 bases and V by 1 base; bases with no gene match: 4. CDR3 nucleotides: TGTGCCACCAGCAGAGGGACTAGCGGGAGAGGAAATGAGCAGTTCTTC. Residues: CATSRGTSGRGNEQFF.

This rearrangement joins TRBV19 to TRBJ1-1, with D perhaps matching TRBD1 (5 bases). The V gene lost 6 bases and the J gene lost 4 bases, with 15 bases spanning the gap. This CDR3 is 14 amino acids long. Germline V lookup: CDR1 LNHDA, CDR2 SQIVND (reference sequence). The chain's CDR3 is CASSPPGWATEAFF. The DNA for the CDR3 is TGTGCCAGTAGCCCCCCAGGGTGGGCCACTGAAGCTTTCTTT.

The J gene is TRBJ2-7, the V gene TRBV11-3; possible D gene TRBD2, 6 bases. The CDR3 consists of 14 residues. The V and J ends lost 1 base and 5 bases respectively, with 12 bases between them. In germline, CDR1 is SGHNT, CDR2 YENEEA. CDR3 residues: CASSLGGTSDEQYF. The DNA of the CDR3 is TGTGCCAGCAGCTTAGGAGGGACTTCGGACGAGCAGTACTTC. Variable domain in full (rest from reference TRBV11-3 and TRBJ2-7): EAGVVQSPRYKIIEKKQPVAFWCNPISGHNTLYWYLQNLGQGPELLIRYENEEAVDDSQLPKDRFSAERLKGVDSTLKIQPAELGDSAVYLCASSLGGTSDEQYFGPGTRLTVT.

The chain links TRBV5-8 to TRBJ2-7, with 9 positions matching TRBD1. The CDR3 extends over 15 amino acids. V was clipped by 6 bases and J by 1 base; unmatched bases: 8. Germline loops: CDR1 SGHTS, CDR2 YDEGEE. The CDR3 here is CASNAGTGPSYEQYF. The CDR3 DNA reads as TGTGCCAGCAACGCGGGGACAGGGCCGTCCTACGAGCAGTACTTC.

The chain recombines TRBV28 with TRBJ2-7; 11 positions agree with TRBD1. The germline V gene has CDR1 MDHEN and CDR2 SYDVKM. With V trimmed by 5 bases and J by 5 bases, 8 bases remained unmatched. The CDR3 spans 15 residues. For the CDR3, the DNA is TGTGCCAGCAGTGGACAGGGGGCGCCCGGCGACGAGCAGTACTTC. This encodes CASSGQGAPGDEQYF. The variable domain in full, with the rest retrieved from reference TRBV28 and TRBJ2-7, is DVKVTQSSRYLVKRTGEKVFLECVQDMDHENMFWYRQDPGLGLRLIYFSYDVKMKEKGDIPEGYSVSREKKERFSLILESASTNQTSMYLCASSGQGAPGDEQYFGPGTRLTVT.

This chain links TRBV14 with TRBJ2-1, with 12 bases matching TRBD2. The V gene's germline CDR1 is SGHDN and CDR2 FVKESK. This CDR3 has 18 amino acids. Trimming at V came to 1 base and at J to 8 bases, leaving 12 bases not matched to a gene. DNA of the CDR3: TGTGCCAGCAGCCAAGGGGGCCTACTAGCGGGAGGCGGATATGAGCAGTTCTTC. The encoded protein is CASSQGGLLAGGGYEQFF. Together with reference TRBV14 and TRBJ2-1, the CDR3 gives the full variable domain: EAGVTQFPSHSVIEKGQTVTLRCDPISGHDNLYWYRRVMGKEIKFLLHFVKESKQDESGMPNNRFLAERTGGTYSTLKVQPAELEDSGVYFCASSQGGLLAGGGYEQFFGPGTRLTVL.

This clone was recorded once. It may be a read error: a sequence one base away is much more abundant. The chain combines TRBV6-1 with TRBJ2-5, with 9 bases identical to TRBD1. CDR1 is MNHNS, CDR2 SASEGT, per germline. The CDR3 contains 15 residues. CDR3 sequence: CVSGPLTGGQETQYF. DNA for the CDR3: TGTGTCAGCGGACCCCTGACAGGGGGCCAAGAGACCCAGTACTTC.

This clone was observed a single time. The rearrangement links TRBV11-2 to TRBJ2-7, with D unclear. V lost 5 bases and J 5 bases, leaving 4 bases between the germline ends. This CDR3 comprises 10 residues. Germline lookup yields CDR1 SGHAT and CDR2 FQNNGV. CDR3 sequence (DNA): TGTGCCAGCAGCCCGGACGAGCAGTACTTC. Translation gives CASSPDEQYF. The complete variable domain, with remaining parts taken from reference TRBV11-2 and TRBJ2-7, reads EAGVAQSPRYKIIEKRQSVAFWCNPISGHATLYWYQQILGQGPKLLIQFQNNGVVDDSQLPKDRFSAERLKGVDSTLKIQPAKLEDSAVYLCASSPDEQYFGPGTRLTVT.